Presented here are 31 T cell receptor beta chains from one specimen sequenced in a study of T cell clones after liver transplantation (dated by TCRdb to the late 2010s). Library preparation used the immunoSEQ multiplex PCR assay. This is the immuneACCESS table as TCRdb keeps it, with only in-frame sequences that have V and J called. A part of the clones is gone; compared with another copy, unresolved V genes explain less than half, and the rest is unexplained. For this sample the table gives tens of thousands of clones, of which around 93% were detected only once. 0.8% to 1% of the sample is taken by the ten largest. The specimen comprised CD4+ T cells from blood, sampled roughly 26 months after liver transplant. The receptors derive from a human patient who received a liver transplant. After a transplant, some T cells may be the graft donor's own cells.

This CDR3 is CASSYYSGSSYEQYF. DNA of the CDR3: TGTGCCAGCAGCTACTATAGCGGGAGCTCCTACGAGCAGTACTTC. The chain links TRBV7-2 to TRBJ2-7; 9 positions match TRBD2. The ends lost 4 bases at V and 0 bases at J; junction bases unmatched: 4. Looked up from germline, CDR1 is SGHTA and CDR2 is FQGNSA. The CDR3 runs 15 residues.

This clone was seen a few times. This chain uses TRBV15 with TRBJ2-5, with 7 positions matching TRBD2. The CDR3 covers 14 residues. V was clipped by 4 bases and J by 5 bases; unmatched bases: 7. CDR1 and CDR2 (germline): LNHNV, YYDKDF (reference sequence). CDR3: CATSKGLELETQYF. Here the CDR3 DNA reads TGTGCCACCAGCAAAGGACTAGAGTTGGAGACCCAGTACTTC.

The V call is TRBV2, the J call TRBJ2-7; 9 bases are shared with TRBD1. The germline gives CDR1 SNHLY, CDR2 FYNNEI. CDR3 length: 13 amino acids. V lost 5 bases, J lost 5 bases, and 4 bases stayed unmatched. The DNA of the CDR3 is TGTGCCAGCAGTCAGGACAGGGGCGACGAGCAGTACTTC. Translating gives CASSQDRGDEQYF.

The chain couples TRBV5-1 to TRBJ2-5, with D unclear. The CDR3 length is 13 residues. Germline CDR1 and CDR2: SGHRS and YFSETQ. V was shortened by 4 bases and J by 1 base, with 8 bases between the two germline ends. In nucleotides, the CDR3 is TGCGCCAGCAGCCGCTGGGCCCAAGAGACCCAGTACTTC. As protein: CASSRWAQETQYF.

The rearrangement uses TRBV5-1 and TRBJ2-1, with a tentative D call TRBD1 (5 bases). Trimming took 1 base from V and 4 from J, leaving 9 bases between them. CDR1 is SGHRS, CDR2 YFSETQ, per germline. The CDR3 has 14 amino acids. CDR3 loop: CASSLRTSYNEQFF. The DNA of the CDR3 is TGCGCCAGCAGCTTGAGGACATCTTACAATGAGCAGTTCTTC.

The chain links TRBV5-6 to TRBJ1-2; no firm D call. The germline V and J ends were trimmed by 0 bases and 2 bases, with 5 bases remaining between them. CDR3 length equals 13 residues. Germline values: CDR1 SGHDT, CDR2 YYEEEE. The CDR3 DNA reads as TGTGCCAGCAGCTTGGGGCCCAACTATGGCTACACCTTC. Translation gives CASSLGPNYGYTF.

The genes are TRBV2 and TRBJ1-3, with TRBD1 matching over 9 bases. Trimming removed 6 bases from V and 8 bases from J; junction bases left unmatched: 8. The germline V gene has CDR1 SNHLY and CDR2 FYNNEI. The CDR3 is 14 residues long. The chain's CDR3 is CASSGQGFGHTIYF. The CDR3 DNA sequence: TGTGCCAGCAGCGGACAGGGGTTCGGACACACCATATATTTT.

The V and J genes are TRBV7-9 and TRBJ1-2; 7 positions match TRBD1. Germline lookup yields CDR1 SEHNR and CDR2 FQNEAQ (reference sequence). The CDR3 spans 15 residues. The V gene end was trimmed by 5 bases and the J gene end by 0 bases; junction bases not matched to a gene: 6. Written as DNA, the CDR3 is TGTGCCAGCAGCGTCGGCAGGGGGACTAACTATGGCTACACCTTC. Translating gives CASSVGRGTNYGYTF.

The chain recombines TRBV7-3 with TRBJ2-2; D remains unclear. Per the germline V gene, CDR1 is SGHTA and CDR2 is FQGTGA. Trimming removed 3 bases at V and 5 bases at J, with 7 bases between. The CDR3 loop spans 13 amino acids. The CDR3 spells CASSFSFTGELFF. Written as DNA, the CDR3 is TGTGCCAGCAGCTTCAGCTTTACCGGGGAGCTGTTTTTT.

This clone was counted a single time. The rearrangement joins TRBV5-1 to TRBJ1-4; the D is unclear. This CDR3 has 14 amino acids. CDR1 SGHRS and CDR2 YFSETQ come from the germline V gene. V was clipped by 0 bases and J by 7 bases, with 10 bases between them. As DNA, the CDR3 is TGCGCCAGCAGCTTGGCGTCAAGCCCTGAAAAACTGTTTTTT. Its protein is CASSLASSPEKLFF.

The chain combines TRBV10-3 with TRBJ2-7; 8 bases match TRBD1. V lost 3 bases to trimming and J lost 0 bases; unmatched junction nucleotides: 16. The CDR3 runs 19 residues. CDR1 and CDR2 from the germline V gene are ENHRY and SYGVKD. Written as DNA, the CDR3 is TGTGCCATCAGTGACTCGGGGCAGGGGGCTTATTTCAGCTCCTACGAGCAGTACTTC. As protein: CAISDSGQGAYFSSYEQYF.

This chain links TRBV5-1 with TRBJ2-5; unclear D gene. Trimming stripped 0 bases from V and 2 bases from J, with 8 bases between. Germline V gene lookup returns CDR1 SGHRS and CDR2 YFSETQ. The CDR3 totals 14 residues. CDR3 region: CASSLDPGQETQYF. The CDR3 DNA reads TGCGCCAGCAGCTTGGATCCAGGACAAGAGACCCAGTACTTC.

This chain connects TRBV25-1 to TRBJ2-5; D is uncertain. V lost 5 bases, J lost 2 bases, and 6 bases lay in between. The CDR3 covers 12 residues. Germline V gene lookup returns CDR1 MGHDK and CDR2 SYGVNS. The CDR3 DNA reads TGTGCCAGCAGTCTGAGGCAAGAGACCCAGTACTTC. Translation: CASSLRQETQYF. Full variable domain (outside the CDR3, taken from reference TRBV25-1 and TRBJ2-5): EADIYQTPRYLVIGTGKKITLECSQTMGHDKMYWYQQDPGMELHLIHYSYGVNSTEKGDLSSESTVSRIRTEHFPLTLESARPSHTSQYLCASSLRQETQYFGPGTRLLVL.

The chain links TRBV2 to TRBJ2-7; D is possibly TRBD2 (6 bases). Germline lookup yields CDR1 SNHLY and CDR2 FYNNEI. The length of the CDR3 is 12 residues. Deletions cut 8 bases from V and 9 bases from J, with 17 bases between. Here the CDR3 reads CASFRDSRGQYF. CDR3 bases: TGTGCCAGCTTTCGGGACTCTCGTGGGCAGTACTTC.

The V and J genes are TRBV2 and TRBJ2-7; 13 nucleotides match TRBD2. Per germline, CDR1 SNHLY and CDR2 FYNNEI. After removal of 4 bases from V and 1 base from J, the junction contained 7 bases not matched to a gene. The CDR3 has 17 amino acids. The CDR3 sequence: CASSVRLAGGPSYEQYF. The CDR3 coding sequence is TGTGCCAGCAGTGTAAGACTAGCGGGAGGTCCTTCCTACGAGCAGTACTTC.

This chain joins TRBV7-3 and TRBJ1-1; tentatively, D is TRBD1 (5 bases). The CDR3 is 13 amino acids. V was cut by 5 bases and J by 1 base, with 8 bases left in between. Germline CDR1 and CDR2: SGHTA and FQGTGA. The CDR3, as DNA: TGTGCCAGCAGCGAGACAGCGAACACTGAAGCTTTCTTT. It codes for CASSETANTEAFF.

The V gene is TRBV5-1, the J gene TRBJ2-7, with TRBD1 identical over 7 bases. CDR3 length: 14 amino acids. V lost 2 bases to trimming and J lost 0 bases; unmatched junction nucleotides: 2. The germline gives CDR1 SGHRS, CDR2 YFSETQ. CDR3 protein: CASSLGDSSYEQYF. The DNA of the CDR3 is TGCGCCAGCAGCTTAGGGGACAGCTCCTACGAGCAGTACTTC.

The gene calls are TRBV5-6 and TRBJ1-3; D remains unclear. CDR1 and CDR2 from the germline V gene are SGHDT and YYEEEE. The CDR3 contains 17 residues. V was shortened by 4 bases and J by 0 bases, with 17 bases between the two germline ends. Here the CDR3 DNA reads TGTGCCAGCAGCCTCGCTGCCCCGGGGTCCTCTGGAAACACCATATATTTT. Translating it yields CASSLAAPGSSGNTIYF.

The chain carries TRBV29-1 and TRBJ2-3, with TRBD2 identical over 13 bases. Losses at the gene ends were 1 base for V and 3 bases for J; bases not matched to a gene: 19. Germline V gene data show CDR1 as SQVTM and CDR2 as ANQGSEA. The CDR3 totals 21 residues. The CDR3 bases are TGCAGCGTTGAAGCCAGGGGAAGGACTAGCGGGAGAGTGGGGGGAACAGATACGCAGTATTTT. Amino acid sequence: CSVEARGRTSGRVGGTDTQYF.

This chain links TRBV29-1 with TRBJ1-1, with D hard to call. Germline V gene sequence: CDR1 SQVTM, CDR2 ANQGSEA. V was trimmed by 6 bases and J by 0 bases, leaving 5 bases between them. The CDR3 contains 11 residues. CDR3 residues: CSVLMNTEAFF. In DNA form, the CDR3 reads TGCAGCGTCCTCATGAACACTGAAGCTTTCTTT. Complete variable domain (other parts from reference TRBV29-1 and TRBJ1-1): SAVISQKPSRDICQRGTSLTIQCQVDSQVTMMFWYRQQPGQSLTLIATANQGSEATYESGFVIDKFPISRPNLTFSTLTVSNMSPEDSSIYLCSVLMNTEAFFGQGTRLTVV.

The chain couples TRBV11-3 to TRBJ2-5, with 11 bases fitting TRBD1. V lost 8 bases and J lost 4; bases outside the gene matches: 15. The CDR3 contains 17 residues. Germline CDR1 reads SGHNT; CDR2 reads YENEEA. CDR3 bases: TGTGCCAGCGCCGGGGGATTCGGACAGGGGGCTGGAGAGACCCAGTACTTC. Residues: CASAGGFGQGAGETQYF.

The CDR3 DNA reads as TGCGCCAGCAGCGGGACCGCCTATAGAGAAGAGACCCAGTACTTC. Translation: CASSGTAYREETQYF. The J gene is TRBJ2-5, the V gene TRBV5-1; either TRBD1 or TRBD2 may fit D (5 bases each). V was clipped by 4 bases and J by 3 bases, with 16 bases between them. The length of the CDR3 is 15 residues. Germline assignment: CDR1 SGHRS and CDR2 YFSETQ.

The genes are TRBV27 and TRBJ2-7, with a possible D match to TRBD2 (6 bases). Trimming removed 6 bases at V and 6 bases at J, with 15 bases between. Germline V gives CDR1 MNHEY, CDR2 SMNVEV (reference sequence). This CDR3 has 13 residues. CDR3 region: CASSILAVGEQYF. CDR3 in DNA: TGTGCCAGCAGCATACTAGCCGTCGGCGAGCAGTACTTC.

A note on this clone: The junction differs from germline at one of its ends, possibly a read error. This CDR3 reads CASLHPGVYVYTF. For the CDR3, the DNA is TGTGCCAGCCTACACCCCGGGGTATATGTCTACACCTTC. The V gene is TRBV28, the J gene TRBJ1-2; D is uncertain. This CDR3 has 13 residues. In germline, CDR1 is MDHEN, CDR2 SYDVKM.

This chain joins TRBV5-4 and TRBJ2-3; 8 bases agree with TRBD1. The ends lost 1 base at V and 1 base at J; junction bases unmatched: 2. There are 15 residues in the CDR3. Germline-derived CDR1 and CDR2 are SGHNT and YYREEE (reference sequence). In DNA, the CDR3 is TGTGCCAGCAGCTTGCAGGGGGCGGGCACAGATACGCAGTATTTT. Translated: CASSLQGAGTDTQYF.

The J gene is TRBJ2-7, the V gene TRBV15; a weak D match, TRBD2 (6 bases). Germline assignment: CDR1 LNHNV and CDR2 YYDKDF (reference sequence). The CDR3 consists of 16 residues. The ends were cut back, 3 bases at V and 5 bases at J, with 20 bases in the middle. The CDR3 loop reads CATSSLPGLANNEQYF. As DNA, the CDR3 is TGTGCCACCAGCAGCCTCCCAGGGCTAGCGAACAACGAGCAGTACTTC.

CDR3 residues: CASSETDTQYF. The CDR3 DNA sequence: TGCGCCAGCAGTGAAACAGATACGCAGTATTTT. The V and J genes are TRBV10-2 and TRBJ2-3; unclear D gene. The V end lost 3 bases, the J end lost 3 bases, and 1 base lay between the germline ends. This CDR3 comprises 11 residues. Germline values: CDR1 WSHSY, CDR2 SAAADI.

V usage is TRBV5-1 and J usage is TRBJ1-1; D is undetermined. The CDR3 has 14 amino acids. V shed 1 base and J shed 0 bases, with 7 bases lying between them. Germline lookup yields CDR1 SGHRS and CDR2 YFSETQ. CDR3 in amino acids: CASSLTRLNTEAFF. The CDR3 nucleotides read TGCGCCAGCAGCTTGACGCGGCTGAACACTGAAGCTTTCTTT.

This clone was recorded once. The CDR3: CASSKTAFQETQYF. CDR3 nucleotides: TGTGCCAGTAGTAAAACAGCCTTCCAAGAGACCCAGTACTTC. The chain carries TRBV19 and TRBJ2-5; the D is unclear. CDR3 length: 14 residues. V was pared by 4 bases and J by 1 base, with 10 bases between. Germline loops: CDR1 LNHDA, CDR2 SQIVND (reference sequence). The full variable domain, completed using reference TRBV19 and TRBJ2-5, is DGGITQSPKYLFRKEGQNVTLSCEQNLNHDAMYWYRQDPGQGLRLIYYSQIVNDFQKGDIAEGYSVSREKKESFPLTVTSAQKNPTAFYLCASSKTAFQETQYFGPGTRLLVL.

The V and J genes are TRBV7-8 and TRBJ2-2; no reliable D call. The V gene lost 0 bases and the J gene lost 2 bases, with 7 bases spanning the gap. This CDR3 is built from 15 residues. Germline V CDR1 and CDR2: SGHVS, FQNEAQ. CDR3: CASSLAGINTGELFF. Written as DNA, the CDR3 is TGTGCCAGCAGCTTAGCGGGCATTAACACCGGGGAGCTGTTTTTT.

The rearrangement links TRBV28 to TRBJ2-1, with 11 bases lining up with TRBD2. V dropped 7 bases and J dropped 7; count of bases not matched to a gene: 12. Germline CDR1 MDHEN, CDR2 SYDVKM. The CDR3 consists of 16 residues. CDR3 amino acids: CASTPSTSGSRNEQFF. The DNA for the CDR3 is TGTGCCAGCACACCTTCCACTAGCGGGAGTAGGAATGAGCAGTTCTTC.